Below, one TCR beta chain is given with its context. As yet, its antigen is unknown. These data originate in a study of cytomegalovirus exposure and HLA in healthy donors. Study as a whole: Some 180 million T cells yielded 100 million or so unique TCR beta sequences in earlier analysis.

PCR was performed using 60 Vbeta and 13 Jbeta primers. Using immunoSEQ multiplex PCR, the repertoire was profiled, and TCRdb retains in-frame clones only, with some absent. Counted here are around 150,000 clones, roughly 81% occurring once; the ten biggest clones make up more than 2%. Broader study findings: Later on, an analysis showed TCR association rates differing by HLA locus, with DRB1 the most and HLA-C the fewest.

Sequences were obtained from PBMCs. The TCR sequence derives from a man between 18 and 35 years old in good health and CMV-seropositive.

The CDR3 here is CASSQDRTAYGYTF. CDR3 nucleotide sequence: TGTGCCAGCAGCCAAGATCGGACAGCCTATGGCTACACCTTC. V usage is TRBV14 and J usage is TRBJ1-2, with D possibly being TRBD1 (6 bases). The V and J ends lost 0 bases and 4 bases respectively, with 9 bases between them. Per germline, CDR1 SGHDN and CDR2 FVKESK. CDR3 length: 14 residues. The variable domain in full, with the rest retrieved from reference TRBV14 and TRBJ1-2, is EAGVTQFPSHSVIEKGQTVTLRCDPISGHDNLYWYRRVMGKEIKFLLHFVKESKQDESGMPNNRFLAERTGGTYSTLKVQPAELEDSGVYFCASSQDRTAYGYTFGSGTRLTVV.